This note documents a single TCR beta chain sequence. The antigen is undetermined. Measured with immunoSEQ multiplex PCR; TCRdb has only the in-frame clones, and not every one. This table has approximately 1,500,000 clones, roughly 97% appearing once. This sample was taken from a study of shared clonotypes between healthy human individuals. V was clipped by 6 bases and J by 2 bases, with 19 bases between them. The CDR3 contains 16 residues. The germline CDR1 and CDR2 sequences are ENHRY and SYGVKD. The study, taken as a whole, reports: Clonotype sharing across donors was expected to vary with sequencing depth.

Sequenced sample: naive CD4+ T cells sorted from blood. Regarding subset: CD45RA+ positively selected. The chain uses TRBV10-3 and TRBJ1-2, with D hard to call. The sequence was obtained from a man aged 25-40 years in good health. CDR3 amino acids: CAIRSLTASGNYGYTF. In nucleotides, the CDR3 is TGTGCCATCAGGAGTCTTACAGCGTCGGGAAACTATGGCTACACCTTC.